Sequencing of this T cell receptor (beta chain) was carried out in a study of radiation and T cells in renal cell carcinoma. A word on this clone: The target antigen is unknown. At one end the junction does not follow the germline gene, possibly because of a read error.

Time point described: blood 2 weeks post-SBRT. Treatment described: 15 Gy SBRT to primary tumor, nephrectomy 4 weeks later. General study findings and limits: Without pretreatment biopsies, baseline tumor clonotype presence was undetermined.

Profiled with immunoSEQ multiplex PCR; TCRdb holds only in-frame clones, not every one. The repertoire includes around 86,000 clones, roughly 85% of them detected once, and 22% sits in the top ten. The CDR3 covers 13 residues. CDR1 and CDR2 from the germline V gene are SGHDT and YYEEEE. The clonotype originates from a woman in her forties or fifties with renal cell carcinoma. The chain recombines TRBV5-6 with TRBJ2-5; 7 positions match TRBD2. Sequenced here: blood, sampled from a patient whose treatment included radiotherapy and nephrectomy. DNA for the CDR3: TGTGCCAGCAGCGAAGGGAGGGAAGAGACCCAGCACTTC. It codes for CASSEGREETQHF.